This T cell receptor (beta chain) derives from a study of T cell clonotyping in hematopoietic cell transplantation. Only in-frame clones appear in the TCRdb table, and some are missing; sequencing was by immunoSEQ multiplex PCR. The sample lists roughly 40,000 clones; 95% were seen once. Regarding the study as a whole: After transplant, recipient diversity fell while pathologically expanded clonotypes grew through day 180. At the given depth, recipient repertoires were over 97% de novo clonotypes. CD4 and CD8 repertoire contributions could not be separated without sorting. Broader posttransplant TCR repertoire diversity was predicted by graft donor and pretransplant recipient Inverse Simpson Index values.

A remark on this clone: What it recognizes is unknown.

V shed 0 bases and J shed 4 bases, with 13 bases lying between them. The germline V gene has CDR1 MNHEY and CDR2 SMNVEV (reference sequence). This CDR3 contains 16 residues. This receptor was obtained from a man between 25 and 39 years old in good health. Some clones in this sample may be carry-over from other donors' samples. V is TRBV27 and J is TRBJ2-1; D might be TRBD2 (6 bases). The sample consisted of peripheral blood mononuclear cells. As DNA, the CDR3 is TGTGCCAGCAGTTTATCCCTAGCGCTTATATACAATGAGCAGTTCTTC. This sequence encodes CASSLSLALIYNEQFF.